The clone carrying this T cell receptor beta chain was detected many times. Arm-PCR of CDR3 regions and iRepertoire HTBI primers were used to build TCR beta libraries. TCRdb recomputed calls from the multiplex PCR reads with MiXCR, one row per CDR3 protein. Among 240,000 or so distinct CDR3 sequences listed, about 19% were seen once. V dropped 2 bases and J dropped 2; count of bases not matched to a gene: 3. CDR3 length: 14 amino acids. Germline CDR1 MDHEN, CDR2 SYDVKM. The sample comes from a study of regulatory T cells in long-lasting Graves disease. Time point defined: newly diagnosed GD, antithyroid drugs for less than 3 months. PBMC RNA was the source of the TCR library.

This chain connects TRBV28 to TRBJ2-7, with 7 bases that match TRBD1. This sequence was found in a female donor with Graves disease. The specimen comprised peripheral blood mononuclear cells (PBMCs), sampled at new diagnosis, from a patient treated with antithyroid drugs. In DNA, the CDR3 is TGTGCCAGCAGTTTAGGGGACAGAACCTACGAGCAGTACTTC. It yields the protein CASSLGDRTYEQYF. The full variable domain, in which reference TRBV28 and TRBJ2-7 provide the parts outside the CDR3, is DVKVTQSSRYLVKRTGEKVFLECVQDMDHENMFWYRQDPGLGLRLIYFSYDVKMKEKGDIPEGYSVSREKKERFSLILESASTNQTSMYLCASSLGDRTYEQYFGPGTRLTVT.